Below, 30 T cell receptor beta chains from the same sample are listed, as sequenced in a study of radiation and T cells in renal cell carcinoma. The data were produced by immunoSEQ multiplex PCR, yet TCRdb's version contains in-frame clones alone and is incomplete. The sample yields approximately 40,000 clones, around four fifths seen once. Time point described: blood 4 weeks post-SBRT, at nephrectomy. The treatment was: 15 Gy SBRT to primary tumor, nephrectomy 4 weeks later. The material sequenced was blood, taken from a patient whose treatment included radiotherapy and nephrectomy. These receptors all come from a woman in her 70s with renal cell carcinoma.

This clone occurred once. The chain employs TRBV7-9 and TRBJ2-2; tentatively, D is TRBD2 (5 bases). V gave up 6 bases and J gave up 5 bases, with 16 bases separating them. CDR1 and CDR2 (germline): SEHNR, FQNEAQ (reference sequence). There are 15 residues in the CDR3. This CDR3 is CASRRRAERTGELFF. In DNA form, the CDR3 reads TGTGCCAGCAGACGTCGAGCGGAGAGGACCGGGGAGCTGTTTTTT.

In nucleotides, the CDR3 is TGTGCCAGTAGTATATTCTCAGGGGCCACCTACAATGAGCAGTTCTTC. Its translation: CASSIFSGATYNEQFF. The V gene is TRBV19, the J gene TRBJ2-1, with D maybe TRBD1 (6 bases). The germline CDR1 and CDR2 sequences are LNHDA and SQIVND (reference sequence). The germline V and J ends were trimmed by 2 bases and 2 bases, with 13 bases remaining between them. This CDR3 has 16 residues.

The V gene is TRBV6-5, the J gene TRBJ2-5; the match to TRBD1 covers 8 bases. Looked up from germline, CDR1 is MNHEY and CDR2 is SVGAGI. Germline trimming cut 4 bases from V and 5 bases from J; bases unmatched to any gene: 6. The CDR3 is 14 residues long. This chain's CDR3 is CASSSRGRGETQYF. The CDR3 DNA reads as TGTGCCAGCAGTTCCAGGGGGCGAGGGGAGACCCAGTACTTC.

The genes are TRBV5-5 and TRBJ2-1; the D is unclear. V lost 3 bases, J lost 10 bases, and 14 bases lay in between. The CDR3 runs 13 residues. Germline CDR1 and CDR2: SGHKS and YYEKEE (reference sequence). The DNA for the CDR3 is TGTGCCAGCAGCTCGTTGCAAATTATGGAGCAGTTCTTC. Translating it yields CASSSLQIMEQFF.

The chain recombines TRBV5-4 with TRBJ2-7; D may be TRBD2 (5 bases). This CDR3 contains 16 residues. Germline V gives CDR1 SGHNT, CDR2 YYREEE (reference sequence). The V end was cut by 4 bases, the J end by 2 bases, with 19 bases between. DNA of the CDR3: TGTGCCAGCAGCCGGTTTGGTTTTCCTAGCCCCTACGAGCAGTACTTC. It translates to CASSRFGFPSPYEQYF.

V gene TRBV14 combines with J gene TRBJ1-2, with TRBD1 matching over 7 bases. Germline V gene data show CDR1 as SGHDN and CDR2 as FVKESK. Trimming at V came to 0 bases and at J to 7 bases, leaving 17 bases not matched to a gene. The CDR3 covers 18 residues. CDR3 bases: TGTGCCAGCAGCCAAGATCTCGGGAGGGGGCTGGCTTCTAGTGGCTACACCTTC. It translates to CASSQDLGRGLASSGYTF.

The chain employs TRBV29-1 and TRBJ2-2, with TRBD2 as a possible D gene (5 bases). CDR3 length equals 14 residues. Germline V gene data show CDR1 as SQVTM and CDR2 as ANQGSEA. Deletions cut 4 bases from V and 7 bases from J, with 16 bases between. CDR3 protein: CSVGDTGIIGELFF. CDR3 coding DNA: TGCAGCGTTGGAGATACGGGGATCATCGGGGAGCTGTTTTTT.

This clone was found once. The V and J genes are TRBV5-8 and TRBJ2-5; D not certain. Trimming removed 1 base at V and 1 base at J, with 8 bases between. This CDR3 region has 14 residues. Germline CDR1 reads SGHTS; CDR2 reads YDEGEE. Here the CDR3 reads CASSLWQSQETQYF. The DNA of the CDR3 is TGTGCCAGCAGCTTGTGGCAGAGCCAAGAGACCCAGTACTTC.

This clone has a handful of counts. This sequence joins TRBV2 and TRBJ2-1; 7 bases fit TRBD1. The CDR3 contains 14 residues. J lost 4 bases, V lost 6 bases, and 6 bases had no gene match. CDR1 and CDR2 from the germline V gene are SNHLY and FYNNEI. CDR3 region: CASRKQGKYNEQFF. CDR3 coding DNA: TGTGCCAGCAGGAAACAGGGGAAATACAATGAGCAGTTCTTC.

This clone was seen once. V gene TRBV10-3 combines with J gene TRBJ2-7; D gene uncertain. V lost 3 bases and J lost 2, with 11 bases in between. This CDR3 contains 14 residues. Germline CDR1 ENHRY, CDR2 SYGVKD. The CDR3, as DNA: TGTGCCATCAGTGAACCGGACCGAACCTACGAGCAGTACTTC. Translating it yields CAISEPDRTYEQYF.

CDR3 nucleotide sequence: TGTGCCTGGTCGTGGGGGGGATCGGAAGAGACCCAGTACTTC. Translated: CAWSWGGSEETQYF. V gene TRBV30 combines with J gene TRBJ2-5, with 7 bases lining up with TRBD2. V lost 5 bases to trimming and J lost 3 bases; unmatched junction nucleotides: 9. The CDR3 is 14 amino acids. Germline CDR1 is GTSNPN and CDR2 is SVGIG (reference sequence).

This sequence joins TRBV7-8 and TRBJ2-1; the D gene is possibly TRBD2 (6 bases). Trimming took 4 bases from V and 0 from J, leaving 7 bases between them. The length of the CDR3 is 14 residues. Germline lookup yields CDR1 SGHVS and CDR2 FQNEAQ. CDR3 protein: CASSSGGSYNEQFF. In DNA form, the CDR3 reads TGTGCCAGCAGCTCCGGGGGCTCCTACAATGAGCAGTTCTTC.

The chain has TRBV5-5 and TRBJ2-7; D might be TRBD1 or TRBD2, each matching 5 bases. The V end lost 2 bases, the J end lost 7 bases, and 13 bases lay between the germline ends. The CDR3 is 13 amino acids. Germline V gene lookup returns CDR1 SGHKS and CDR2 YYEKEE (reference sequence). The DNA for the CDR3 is TGTGCCAGCAGCTTCAGACAGCCGGGGGAGCAGTACTTC. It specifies CASSFRQPGEQYF.

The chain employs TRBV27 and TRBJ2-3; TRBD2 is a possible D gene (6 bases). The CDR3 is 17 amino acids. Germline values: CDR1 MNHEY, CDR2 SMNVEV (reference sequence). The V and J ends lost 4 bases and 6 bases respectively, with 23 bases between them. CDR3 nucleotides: TGTGCCAGCAGTTCAGTCCTGGGGACTGACGGTTTCGATACGCAGTATTTT. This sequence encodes CASSSVLGTDGFDTQYF.

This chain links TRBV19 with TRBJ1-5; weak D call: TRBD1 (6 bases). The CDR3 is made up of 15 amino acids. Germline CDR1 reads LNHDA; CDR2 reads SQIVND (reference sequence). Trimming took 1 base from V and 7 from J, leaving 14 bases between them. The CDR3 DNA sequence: TGTGCCAGTAGTATAGGCCACAGGGTGAGGCAGCCCCAGCATTTT. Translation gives CASSIGHRVRQPQHF.

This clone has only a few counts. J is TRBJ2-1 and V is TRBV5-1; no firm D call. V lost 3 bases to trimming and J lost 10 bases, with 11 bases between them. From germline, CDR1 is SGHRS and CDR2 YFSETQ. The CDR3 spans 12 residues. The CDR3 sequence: CASSYQRREQFF. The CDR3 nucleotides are TGCGCCAGCAGCTATCAGCGTAGAGAGCAGTTCTTC.

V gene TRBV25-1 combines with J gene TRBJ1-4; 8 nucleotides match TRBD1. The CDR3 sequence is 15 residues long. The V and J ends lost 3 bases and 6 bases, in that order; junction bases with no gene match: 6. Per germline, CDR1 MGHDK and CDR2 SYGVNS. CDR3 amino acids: CASSDVRGLDEKLFF. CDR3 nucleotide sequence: TGTGCCAGCAGTGATGTCAGGGGGCTAGATGAAAAACTGTTTTTT.

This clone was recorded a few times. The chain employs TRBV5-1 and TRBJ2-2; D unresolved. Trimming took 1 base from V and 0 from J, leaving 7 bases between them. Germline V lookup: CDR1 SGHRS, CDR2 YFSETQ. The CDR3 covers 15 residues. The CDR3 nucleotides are TGCGCCAGCAGCTTGCCTTCCCCGAACACCGGGGAGCTGTTTTTT. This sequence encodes CASSLPSPNTGELFF.

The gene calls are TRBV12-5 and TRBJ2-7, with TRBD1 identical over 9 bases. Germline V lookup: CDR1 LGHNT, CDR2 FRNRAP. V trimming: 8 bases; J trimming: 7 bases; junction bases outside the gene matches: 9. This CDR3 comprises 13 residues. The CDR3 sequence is CASRRTGEREQYF. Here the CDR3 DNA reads TGTGCTAGTCGTCGGACAGGGGAAAGGGAGCAGTACTTC.

The CDR3 loop reads CAWSVRQGSGELFF. For the CDR3, the DNA is TGTGCCTGGAGTGTACGACAGGGAAGCGGGGAGCTGTTTTTT. This chain uses TRBV30 with TRBJ2-2, with 7 bases identical to TRBD1. V was clipped by 0 bases and J by 7 bases; unmatched bases: 5. CDR3 length equals 14 residues. Germline CDR1 and CDR2: GTSNPN and SVGIG (reference sequence). Supplemented by reference TRBV30 and TRBJ2-2, the full variable domain reads SQTIHQWPATLVQPVGSPLSLECTVEGTSNPNLYWYRQAAGRGLQLLFYSVGIGQISSEVPQNLSASRPQDRQFILSSKKLLLSDSGFYLCAWSVRQGSGELFFGEGSRLTVL.

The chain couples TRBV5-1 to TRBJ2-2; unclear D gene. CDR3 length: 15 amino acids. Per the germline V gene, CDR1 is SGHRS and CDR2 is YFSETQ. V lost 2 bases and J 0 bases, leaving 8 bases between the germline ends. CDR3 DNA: TGCGCCAGCAGCTTTAGGGATTCGAACACCGGGGAGCTGTTTTTT. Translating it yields CASSFRDSNTGELFF.

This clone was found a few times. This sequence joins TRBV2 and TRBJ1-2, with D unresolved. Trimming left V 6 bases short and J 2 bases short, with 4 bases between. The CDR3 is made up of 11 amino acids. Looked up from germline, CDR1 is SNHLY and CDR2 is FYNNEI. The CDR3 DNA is TGTGCCAGCAGGTTAAACTATGGCTACACCTTC. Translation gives CASRLNYGYTF.

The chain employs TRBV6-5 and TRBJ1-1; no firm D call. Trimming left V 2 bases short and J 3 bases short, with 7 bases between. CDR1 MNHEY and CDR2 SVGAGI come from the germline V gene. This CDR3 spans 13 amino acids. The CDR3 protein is CASSYGSDTEAFF. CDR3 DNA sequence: TGTGCCAGCAGTTACGGGTCAGACACTGAAGCTTTCTTT.

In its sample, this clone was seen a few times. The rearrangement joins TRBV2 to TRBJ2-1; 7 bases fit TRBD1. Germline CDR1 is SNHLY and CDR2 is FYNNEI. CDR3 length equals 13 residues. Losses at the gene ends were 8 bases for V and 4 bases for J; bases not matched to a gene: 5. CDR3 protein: CASSDRDYNEQFF. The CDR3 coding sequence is TGTGCCAGCTCCGACAGGGATTACAATGAGCAGTTCTTC.

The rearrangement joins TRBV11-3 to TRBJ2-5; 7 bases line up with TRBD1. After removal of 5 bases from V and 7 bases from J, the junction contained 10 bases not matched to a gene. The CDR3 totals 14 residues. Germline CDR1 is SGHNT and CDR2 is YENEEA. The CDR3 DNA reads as TGTGCCAGCAGCCCCGGGACAGCCCAGGGGACCCAGTACTTC. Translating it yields CASSPGTAQGTQYF.

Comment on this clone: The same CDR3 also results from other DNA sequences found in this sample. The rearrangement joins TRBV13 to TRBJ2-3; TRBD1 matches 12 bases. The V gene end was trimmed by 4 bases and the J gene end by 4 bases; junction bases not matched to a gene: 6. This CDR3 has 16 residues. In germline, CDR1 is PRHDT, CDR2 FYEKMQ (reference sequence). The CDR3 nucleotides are TGTGCCAGCAGCTCCCGGGACAGGGGGCCGGCAGATACGCAGTATTTT. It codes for CASSSRDRGPADTQYF.

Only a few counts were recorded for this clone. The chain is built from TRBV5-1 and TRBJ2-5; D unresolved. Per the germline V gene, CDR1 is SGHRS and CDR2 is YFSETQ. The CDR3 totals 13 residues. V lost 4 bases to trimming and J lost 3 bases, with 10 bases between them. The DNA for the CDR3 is TGCGCCAGCAGCACGCAGAGAAAAGAGACCCAGTACTTC. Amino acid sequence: CASSTQRKETQYF.

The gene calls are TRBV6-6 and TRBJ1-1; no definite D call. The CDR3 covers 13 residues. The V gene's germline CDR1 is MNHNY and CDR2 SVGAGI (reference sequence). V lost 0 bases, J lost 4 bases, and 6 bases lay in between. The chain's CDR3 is CASSYSAGTEAFF. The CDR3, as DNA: TGTGCCAGCAGTTACTCGGCCGGCACTGAAGCTTTCTTT.

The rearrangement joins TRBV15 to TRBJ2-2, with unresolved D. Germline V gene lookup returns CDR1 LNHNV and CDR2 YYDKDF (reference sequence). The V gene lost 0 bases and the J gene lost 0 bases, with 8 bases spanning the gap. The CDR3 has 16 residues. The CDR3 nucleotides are TGTGCCACCAGCAGAGATAGGCTAACGAACACCGGGGAGCTGTTTTTT. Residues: CATSRDRLTNTGELFF.

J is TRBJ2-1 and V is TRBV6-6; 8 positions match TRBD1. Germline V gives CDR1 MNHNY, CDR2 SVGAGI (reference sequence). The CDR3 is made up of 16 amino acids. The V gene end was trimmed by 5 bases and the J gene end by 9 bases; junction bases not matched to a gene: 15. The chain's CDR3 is CASSKTGGSQSGEQFF. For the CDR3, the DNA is TGTGCCAGCAGTAAAACAGGGGGTTCACAATCCGGTGAGCAGTTCTTC.